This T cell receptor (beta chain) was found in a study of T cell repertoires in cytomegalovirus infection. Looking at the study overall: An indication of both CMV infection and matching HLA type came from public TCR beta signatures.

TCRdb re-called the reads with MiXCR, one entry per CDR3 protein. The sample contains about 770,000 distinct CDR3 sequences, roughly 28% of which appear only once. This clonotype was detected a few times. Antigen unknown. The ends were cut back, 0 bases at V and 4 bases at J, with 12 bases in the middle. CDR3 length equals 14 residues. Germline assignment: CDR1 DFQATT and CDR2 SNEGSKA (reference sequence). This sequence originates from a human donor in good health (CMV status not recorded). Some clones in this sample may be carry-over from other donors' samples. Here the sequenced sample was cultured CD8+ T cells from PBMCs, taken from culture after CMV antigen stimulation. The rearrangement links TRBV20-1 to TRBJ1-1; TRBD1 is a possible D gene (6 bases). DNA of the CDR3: TGCAGTGCTAGAGATAGGGGGGAGGGCACTGAAGCTTTCTTT. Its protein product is CSARDRGEGTEAFF.